One and the same sample provided the 25 T cell receptor beta chains below, sequenced in a study of T cells in Graves' hyperthyroidism and ophthalmopathy. Amplification yielded TCR beta CDR3 regions, with RNA transcripts as the source. TCR CDR3 underwent first-round RT-PCR with the HTBI primer set. MiXCR, applied by TCRdb to the multiplex PCR reads, yields one record per CDR3 protein. Counted here are 330,000 or so distinct CDR3 sequences, roughly a fifth occurring once; the ten biggest clones make up under 45%. Sequences were obtained from blood. The receptors derive from a man aged 50 or older with Graves' ophthalmopathy.

This sequence joins TRBV24-1 and TRBJ2-4, with 9 bases lining up with TRBD2. The CDR3 runs 20 residues. V shed 3 bases and J 6 bases; nucleotides not matched to a gene: 20. Germline CDR1 and CDR2: KGHDR and SFDVKD. As DNA, the CDR3 is TGTGCCACCAGTGATCCATTCCCTTTCCTAGCGGGGACAGAAGGAAACATTCAGTACTTC. Its protein product is CATSDPFPFLAGTEGNIQYF.

This clonotype occurred a few times. For the CDR3, the DNA is TGTGCCAGCAGGACCGGGGAGCTGTTTTTT. Translating it yields CASRTGELFF. The chain combines TRBV12-3 or TRBV12-4 with TRBJ2-2, with no clear D. The V end was cut by 6 bases, the J end by 5 bases, with 1 base between. CDR3 length: 10 residues.

V usage is TRBV4-1 and J usage is TRBJ2-1; 9 bases are a match to TRBD1. J lost 4 bases, V lost 5 bases, and 15 bases had no gene match. Germline CDR1 reads MGHRA; CDR2 reads YSYEKL. The CDR3 extends over 18 amino acids. In nucleotides, the CDR3 is TGCGCCAGCAGCGAACGAGGACCCGGGACAGGGAATTACAATGAGCAGTTCTTC. As protein: CASSERGPGTGNYNEQFF.

This clonotype was seen only a few times. The genes are TRBV24-1 and TRBJ2-1, with TRBD1 as a possible D gene (6 bases). Germline V gives CDR1 KGHDR, CDR2 SFDVKD. The V gene lost 5 bases and the J gene lost 3 bases, with 19 bases spanning the gap. CDR3 size: 17 residues. Here the CDR3 DNA reads TGTGCCACCAGTGGTTCATACAGGGAGAGGGACTACAATGAGCAGTTCTTC. It translates to CATSGSYRERDYNEQFF.

CDR3 sequence reads: CAWALGHSGNTIYF. The DNA of the CDR3 is TGTGCCTGGGCTCTAGGGCATTCTGGAAACACCATATATTTT. This chain uses TRBV30 with TRBJ1-3; unclear D gene. Germline CDR1 reads GTSNPN; CDR2 reads SVGIG (reference sequence). The V end was cut by 5 bases, the J end by 1 base, with 12 bases between. This CDR3 contains 14 residues.

This clonotype was found many times. This chain links TRBV18 with TRBJ1-1; D may be TRBD1 (6 bases). Germline V gene sequence: CDR1 KGHSH, CDR2 LQKENI. Trimming removed 2 bases at V and 1 base at J, with 20 bases between. This CDR3 region has 18 residues. The DNA of the CDR3 is TGTGCCAGCTCACCATTGAGGAGGGTTGGGACACCGAACACTGAAGCTTTCTTT. This gives the protein CASSPLRRVGTPNTEAFF.

Remarks on this clonotype: At one end the junction does not follow the germline gene, possibly because of a read error. The chain is built from TRBV5-1 and TRBJ2-1, with TRBD2 identical over 9 bases. The CDR3 loop spans 16 amino acids. In germline, CDR1 is SGHRS, CDR2 YFSETQ. The CDR3 sequence is CASSSLTSGSYNEQSF. The CDR3 bases are TGCGCCAGCAGCTCATTGACTAGCGGAAGTTACAATGAGCAGTCCTTC.

This chain links TRBV19 with TRBJ1-4; D uncertain. Germline V gene data show CDR1 as LNHDA and CDR2 as SQIVND (reference sequence). V lost 3 bases, J lost 8 bases, and 16 bases lay in between. CDR3 length: 15 residues. DNA for the CDR3: TGTGCCAGTAGTATTCTGGTCCGCCCAGCAGAAAAACTGTTTTTT. Translated: CASSILVRPAEKLFF.

The chain combines TRBV5-4 with TRBJ1-2; D is ambiguous. V shed 4 bases and J shed 2 bases, with 9 bases lying between them. The CDR3 sequence is 13 residues long. Per the germline V gene, CDR1 is SGHNT and CDR2 is YYREEE (reference sequence). The CDR3 DNA sequence: TGTGCCAGCAGCCAGACGAAGAACTATGGCTACACCTTC. This translates into CASSQTKNYGYTF.

The rearrangement uses TRBV12-3 or TRBV12-4 and TRBJ2-6, with D uncertain. The CDR3 extends over 18 amino acids. Trimming left V 5 bases short and J 2 bases short, with 19 bases between. CDR3 amino acids: CASSQTSLDWAGANVLTF. As DNA, the CDR3 is TGTGCCAGCAGTCAAACGTCCCTCGATTGGGCTGGGGCCAACGTCCTGACTTTC.

At least ten counts were recorded for this clonotype. The rearrangement uses TRBV7-6 and TRBJ2-3, with 8 bases that match TRBD2. The germline V gene encodes CDR1 SGHVS and CDR2 FNYEAQ. The trim removed 5 bases at V and 6 bases at J, leaving 10 bases unmatched. This CDR3 is built from 15 residues. Written as DNA, the CDR3 is TGTGCCAGCAGCGGGGCTAGCGGGTTTAGGGATACGCAGTATTTT. Encoded protein: CASSGASGFRDTQYF.

The sample holds a few counts of this clonotype. The chain uses TRBV29-1 and TRBJ2-2; no firm D call. Trimming removed 6 bases at V and 3 bases at J, with 5 bases between. This CDR3 contains 11 residues. Germline V gives CDR1 SQVTM, CDR2 ANQGSEA. The CDR3 region is CSVGYTGELFF. The CDR3 DNA is TGCAGCGTGGGTTACACCGGGGAGCTGTTTTTT.

This clonotype turned up a few times. The chain has TRBV25-1 and TRBJ1-5, with D uncertain. CDR3 length: 13 amino acids. V gave up 5 bases and J gave up 4 bases, with 9 bases separating them. CDR1 MGHDK and CDR2 SYGVNS come from the germline V gene. CDR3 DNA sequence: TGTGCCAGCAGTCCCGACATGAATCAGCCCCAGCATTTT. It yields the protein CASSPDMNQPQHF.

This clonotype showed up many times. This chain joins TRBV6-1 and TRBJ2-3; 12 bases align to TRBD2. The CDR3 consists of 15 residues. The germline V gene encodes CDR1 MNHNS and CDR2 SASEGT. With V trimmed by 5 bases and J by 4 bases, 4 bases remained unmatched. CDR3 nucleotides: TGTGCCAGCAGTCCTAGCGGGAGGGCCCCAGATACGCAGTATTTT. Its protein is CASSPSGRAPDTQYF.

This sequence joins TRBV6-1 and TRBJ1-1; D possibly corresponds to TRBD1 (6 bases). Per the germline V gene, CDR1 is MNHNS and CDR2 is SASEGT. The length of the CDR3 is 15 residues. V was cut by 4 bases and J by 3 bases, with 15 bases left in between. The CDR3 DNA reads TGTGCCAGCAGTGGGGGGGCGGTTGGAGACACTGAAGCTTTCTTT. As protein: CASSGGAVGDTEAFF.

The rearrangement links TRBV20-1 to TRBJ1-5, with TRBD1 matching 9 bases. The CDR3 contains 14 residues. The V segment lost 7 bases and the J segment 5 bases; nucleotides outside the gene matches: 9. CDR1 DFQATT and CDR2 SNEGSKA come from the germline V gene (reference sequence). The CDR3: CSVSITGGDQPQHF. The CDR3 DNA reads as TGCAGTGTATCCATCACAGGGGGCGATCAGCCCCAGCATTTT.

This clonotype was recorded at least ten times. The chain employs TRBV6-1 and TRBJ1-5, with 7 positions matching TRBD1. Germline V gene sequence: CDR1 MNHNS, CDR2 SASEGT. Trimming took 4 bases from V and 9 from J; bases not matched to a gene: 12. There are 15 residues in the CDR3. The CDR3 sequence is CASSATTGTGSPQHF. In DNA form, the CDR3 reads TGTGCCAGCAGTGCAACGACAGGGACCGGCTCGCCCCAGCATTTT.

V gene TRBV28 combines with J gene TRBJ1-2; no clear D. CDR1 MDHEN and CDR2 SYDVKM come from the germline V gene. The CDR3 has 14 residues. V shed 3 bases and J shed 7 bases, with 15 bases lying between them. Written as DNA, the CDR3 is TGTGCCAGCAGTTTCGGGAGGGCCCCGGGTGGCTACACCTTC. Amino acid sequence: CASSFGRAPGGYTF.

This clonotype showed up just a few times. This chain links TRBV25-1 with TRBJ2-7; TRBD1 matches 10 bases. The CDR3 sequence is 14 residues long. Germline CDR1 MGHDK, CDR2 SYGVNS. Trimming took 1 base from V and 5 from J; bases not matched to a gene: 2. The CDR3: CASSEWGTGDEQYF. In nucleotides, the CDR3 is TGTGCCAGCAGTGAATGGGGGACAGGGGACGAGCAGTACTTC.

CDR3 region: CASSIVNRQTTNEKLFF. DNA of the CDR3: TGTGCCAGTAGTATAGTGAACCGCCAAACAACTAATGAAAAACTGTTTTTT. The chain links TRBV19 to TRBJ1-4, with D uncertain. V lost 1 base and J 0 bases, leaving 12 bases between the germline ends. The CDR3 is 17 residues long. The germline V gene encodes CDR1 LNHDA and CDR2 SQIVND (reference sequence).

This clonotype came up a few times. One end of the junction does not line up with germline, which may come from a read error. This chain uses TRBV12-5 with TRBJ2-4; D unresolved. Germline assignment: CDR1 LGHNT and CDR2 FRNRAP. The CDR3 extends over 11 amino acids. CDR3: CANVAKNIQYF. In DNA, the CDR3 is TGCGCCAATGTAGCCAAAAACATTCAGTACTTC.

V gene TRBV7-9 combines with J gene TRBJ1-5, with TRBD1 matching over 7 bases. The CDR3 covers 15 residues. With 6 bases clipped from V and 5 bases from J, the junction kept 10 bases outside the gene matches. Germline CDR1 reads SEHNR; CDR2 reads FQNEAQ (reference sequence). The CDR3: CASSPLDRAHQPQHF. In DNA form, the CDR3 reads TGTGCCAGCAGTCCACTAGACAGGGCTCATCAGCCCCAGCATTTT.

The CDR3 here is CASSDEGPTYEQYF. The DNA for the CDR3 is TGTGCCAGCAGTGATGAGGGGCCCACCTACGAGCAGTACTTC. The chain has TRBV2 and TRBJ2-7; D may match TRBD1 or TRBD2 (5 bases each). The CDR3 runs to 14 residues. Germline-derived CDR1 and CDR2 are SNHLY and FYNNEI. V lost 3 bases, J lost 2 bases, and 11 bases lay in between.

There are many counts of this clonotype. The chain carries TRBV5-1 and TRBJ2-3, with 7 bases aligning to TRBD1. The CDR3 is 15 residues long. Unmatched junction bases numbered 4, after V lost 0 bases and J lost 3 bases. From germline, CDR1 is SGHRS and CDR2 YFSETQ. Here the CDR3 DNA reads TGCGCCAGCAGCTTGGGGGGACAGCTAACAGATACGCAGTATTTT. Its protein is CASSLGGQLTDTQYF.

The table lists this clonotype with a few counts. V and J are TRBV27 and TRBJ1-1, with D possibly being TRBD1 (6 bases). The CDR3 runs 13 residues. The germline V gene has CDR1 MNHEY and CDR2 SMNVEV (reference sequence). V lost 6 bases and J lost 5, with 13 bases in between. The CDR3 region is CASRLQGFTEAFF. The CDR3, as DNA: TGTGCCAGCAGGCTACAGGGTTTTACTGAAGCTTTCTTT.